Reported below is one T cell receptor (beta chain). The data were obtained in a study of T cell responses to AZD1222 COVID-19 vaccine. TCRdb keeps only in-frame clones here, not all; method: immunoSEQ multiplex PCR. The sample holds more than 95,000 clones, around 89% seen once. The V and J ends lost 8 bases and 4 bases, in that order; junction bases with no gene match: 14. The CDR3 has 14 residues. Germline CDR1 reads GTSNPN; CDR2 reads SVGIG (reference sequence). This clonotype originated in an adult in good health. The chain joins TRBV30 to TRBJ2-7, with 7 bases that match TRBD2. Sequenced material: peripheral blood, taken on day 0 of AZD1222 vaccination. The chain's CDR3 is CALIVAQRGYEQYF. Here the CDR3 DNA reads TGTGCCCTCATTGTGGCTCAGCGGGGATACGAGCAGTACTTC.